This T cell receptor beta chain emerged from a study of blood T cell repertoires in COVID-19. At the level of the study: COVID-19 samples from acute and convalescent phases originated in the United States, Italy and Spain. PBMCs, B-cell-depleted T cells, or T cells provided the cDNA or gDNA that made up the material.

The authors' processing: Estimates of nucleated cell counts were drawn from the amplification of reference gene primers. This table comes from immunoSEQ multiplex PCR, and its TCRdb copy is limited to in-frame clones, with some not included. The DNA was the basis for D and trimming; V, J and clone size are from that table. In the table there are fewer than 200,000 clones, 70% to 90% of which are singletons. Specimen: peripheral blood. This TCR was sampled from a man aged 35-49 years who had recovered from COVID-19.

CDR3 sequence: CASNRDRMNTEAFF. CDR3 DNA sequence: TGTGCCAGCAACAGGGATCGGATGAACACTGAAGCTTTCTTT. The chain recombines TRBV27 with TRBJ1-1, with D tentatively TRBD1 (6 bases). Germline CDR1 reads MNHEY; CDR2 reads SMNVEV (reference sequence). The CDR3 covers 14 residues. The ends were cut back, 7 bases at V and 0 bases at J, with 12 bases in the middle.